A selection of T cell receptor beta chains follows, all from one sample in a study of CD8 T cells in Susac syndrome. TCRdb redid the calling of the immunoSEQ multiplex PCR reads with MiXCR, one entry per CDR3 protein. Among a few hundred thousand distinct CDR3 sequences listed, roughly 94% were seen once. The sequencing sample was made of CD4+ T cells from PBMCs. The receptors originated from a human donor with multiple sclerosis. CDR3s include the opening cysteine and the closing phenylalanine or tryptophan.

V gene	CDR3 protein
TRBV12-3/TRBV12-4	CASRRPGEQFF
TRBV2	CASSEGWLATEAFF
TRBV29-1	CSVGGISTDTQYF
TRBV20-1	CSAADGNNYGYTF
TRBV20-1	CSAPRGGGGGYTF
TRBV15	CATRGTGDAYNSPLHF
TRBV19	CASRERDRRMNTEAFF
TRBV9	CASGTDPASNEQFF
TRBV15	CATSRNTGDTQYF
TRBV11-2	CASSLDRVRTYEQYF
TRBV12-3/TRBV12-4	CASSLSGGSYEQYF
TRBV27	CASNERAHYGYTF
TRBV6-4	CASSDLMTQYF
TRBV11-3	CASSTFPTDTQYF
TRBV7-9	CASSSTYGYTF
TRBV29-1	CSVVGTNIQYF
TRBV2	CASKTDTGVYEQYF
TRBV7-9	CASSRPGTGGGYTF
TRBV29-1	CSVRRAGGYGYTF
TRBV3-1	CASSPGTPGAYGYTF
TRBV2	CASTSTDGSTDTQYF
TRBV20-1	CSASSLRGLQETQYF
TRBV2	CATAAGQIQETQYF
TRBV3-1	CASSRPGTGGTGELFF
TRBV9	CASSVDGSTVNTQYF
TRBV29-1	CSVTLGGNSPLHF
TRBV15	CATSRWGNNQPQHF
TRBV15	CATSRDPARPEQFF
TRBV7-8	CASSLDQRGLDAF
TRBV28	CASISSNQPQHF
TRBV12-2	CASRQTVRDTQYF
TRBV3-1	CASSRHRDRAFF
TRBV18	CASSPGSAPEAFF
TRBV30	CACPRVGQVANSPLHF
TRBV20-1	CSAPFLPGVNSPLHF
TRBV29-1	CSVESGYTF
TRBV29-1	CSVVAGNGYGYTF
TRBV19	CASSPGLYGYTF
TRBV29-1	CSVRRGAGDTEAFF
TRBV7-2	CASSQAGQNYGYTF
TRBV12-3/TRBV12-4	CASSLSGRGENQPQHF
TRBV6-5	CASSSTFSGNTIYF
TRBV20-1	CSVGANYEQYF
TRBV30	CAWSIDLNEKLFF
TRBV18	CASSTGTDNYGYTF
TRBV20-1	CSARDPARSTDTQYF
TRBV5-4	CASSSQGGSYEQYF
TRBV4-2	CASSQETSGGADEQFF
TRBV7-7	CASSPRTENTGELFF
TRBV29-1	CSVDRAGGTEAFF
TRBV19	CASSRGQHTEAFF
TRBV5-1	CASRGLAGDTQYF
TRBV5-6	CASSLAGGANYGYTF